The 18 T cell receptor beta chains presented below share a single source sample, sequenced in a study of T cells in Graves' hyperthyroidism and ophthalmopathy. RNA transcripts gave rise to amplified TCR beta CDR3 regions. An initial round of RT-PCR targeting the TCR CDR3 relied on the HTBI primer set. Each CDR3 protein is one row after TCRdb ran MiXCR on the multiplex PCR reads. Seen here are hundreds of thousands of distinct CDR3 sequences, about a sixth observed once, and the top ten hold approximately 30%. Material for sequencing was blood. The source of these receptors is a woman younger than 35 with Graves' hyperthyroidism that later progressed to Graves' ophthalmopathy.

This clonotype has more than one count but fewer than ten. A read error may produce the germline difference seen at one junction end. The J gene is TRBJ1-1, the V gene TRBV4-3; no definite D call. The CDR3 runs to 15 residues. Germline loops: CDR1 LGHNA, CDR2 YSLEER. The CDR3 DNA reads TGCGCCAGCAGCCAAGGCATAGCAAAGAACACTGAAGCTTCCTTT. The encoded protein is CASSQGIAKNTEASF.

The chain has TRBV25-1 and TRBJ1-1; TRBD1 agrees at 11 bases. Germline trimming cut 4 bases from V and 4 bases from J; bases unmatched to any gene: 5. Germline CDR1 and CDR2: MGHDK and SYGVNS. The CDR3 sequence is 15 residues long. The CDR3 region has the DNA TGTGCCAGCAGTGCCCTAGGACAGGGGGCCACTGAAGCTTTCTTT. It translates to CASSALGQGATEAFF.

The rearrangement uses TRBV20-1 and TRBJ2-7; no firm D call. V was cut by 6 bases and J by 4 bases, with 10 bases left in between. The CDR3 contains 11 residues. Germline-derived CDR1 and CDR2 are DFQATT and SNEGSKA (reference sequence). CDR3 sequence (DNA): TGCAGTGCGGTAGACGATTACGAGCAGTACTTC. This gives the protein CSAVDDYEQYF.

This clonotype was found many times. CDR3 nucleotides: TGCGCCAGCAGCGTATTACCTGACGGGCCCTACGAGCAGTACTTC. This translates into CASSVLPDGPYEQYF. The chain recombines TRBV5-1 with TRBJ2-7; no clear D. V was trimmed by 4 bases and J by 2 bases, leaving 16 bases between them. CDR3 length: 15 residues. The V gene's germline CDR1 is SGHRS and CDR2 YFSETQ. Filled out from reference TRBV5-1 and TRBJ2-7, the complete variable domain reads KAGVTQTPRYLIKTRGQQVTLSCSPISGHRSVSWYQQTPGQGLQFLFEYFSETQRNKGNFPGRFSGRQFSNSRSEMNVSTLELGDSALYLCASSVLPDGPYEQYFGPGTRLTVT.

This clonotype showed up just a few times. The chain recombines TRBV4-2 with TRBJ2-7, with TRBD1 as a possible D gene (6 bases). CDR3 length: 15 amino acids. From germline, CDR1 is LGHNA and CDR2 YNFKEQ. V was cut by 0 bases and J by 5 bases, with 14 bases left in between. The DNA of the CDR3 is TGTGCCAGCAGCCAAGAAGGGGGACGGGCCCACGAGCAGTACTTC. Amino acids: CASSQEGGRAHEQYF.

The CDR3 loop reads CASSVGPTPNEKLFF. The CDR3 DNA reads as TGTGCCAGCAGCGTGGGCCCCACCCCCAATGAAAAACTGTTTTTT. V gene TRBV9 combines with J gene TRBJ1-4; D is unclear. The V end was cut by 2 bases, the J end by 5 bases, with 13 bases between. Germline V gene data show CDR1 as SGDLS and CDR2 as YYNGEE. The CDR3 is 15 amino acids.

The chain links TRBV19 to TRBJ2-7; D possibly corresponds to TRBD2 (6 bases). The CDR3 totals 15 residues. Trimming stripped 5 bases from V and 2 bases from J, with 16 bases between. Germline CDR1 reads LNHDA; CDR2 reads SQIVND (reference sequence). The CDR3 nucleotides are TGTGCCAGTAGTGCAGAGACTAGAACCACCTACGAGCAGTACTTC. Amino acid sequence: CASSAETRTTYEQYF.

This clonotype has ten or more counts. The V and J genes are TRBV28 and TRBJ2-1, with no clear D. Germline CDR1 MDHEN, CDR2 SYDVKM. The CDR3 contains 14 residues. V lost 5 bases and J lost 3, with 11 bases in between. The CDR3: CASSRPTGYNEQFF. In DNA form, the CDR3 reads TGTGCCAGCAGTAGACCCACGGGCTACAATGAGCAGTTCTTC.

To note about this clonotype: Since a much larger clone is just one base distant, this may be a read error. V and J are TRBV7-2 and TRBJ2-1, with D possibly being TRBD1 or TRBD2 (7 bases each). The V end was cut by 1 base, the J end by 7 bases, with 14 bases between. Germline V lookup: CDR1 SGHTA, CDR2 FQGNSA. The CDR3 is made up of 15 amino acids. Here the CDR3 reads CASSLVGRGRNEQFF. For the CDR3, the DNA is TGTGCCAGCAGCTTAGTGGGGAGGGGGCGTAATGAGCAGTTCTTC.

In its sample, this clonotype was seen a few times. The chain's CDR3 is CASSLEGWASARYNEQFF. In DNA, the CDR3 is TGTGCCAGCAGCTTAGAGGGTTGGGCTAGCGCACGCTACAATGAGCAGTTCTTC. This chain connects TRBV7-6 to TRBJ2-1; possibly TRBD2 for D (6 bases). The CDR3 length is 18 residues. Germline V CDR1 and CDR2: SGHVS, FNYEAQ. The V gene lost 1 base and the J gene lost 3 bases, with 19 bases spanning the gap.

This clonotype showed up just a few times. This sequence joins TRBV6-1 and TRBJ2-5; TRBD1 matches at 7 bases. The CDR3 is 16 amino acids. J was trimmed by 4 bases and V by 7 bases; bases with no gene match: 15. The germline CDR1 and CDR2 sequences are MNHNS and SASEGT. The chain's CDR3 is CASNHGQESFAETQYF. In DNA form, the CDR3 reads TGTGCCAGCAATCACGGACAGGAGAGTTTTGCAGAGACCCAGTACTTC.

The rearrangement joins TRBV20-1 to TRBJ2-4, with 11 bases aligning to TRBD2. CDR1 and CDR2 (germline): DFQATT, SNEGSKA (reference sequence). Losses at the gene ends were 0 bases for V and 3 bases for J; bases not matched to a gene: 10. This CDR3 has 18 residues. The CDR3 DNA sequence: TGCAGTGCTAGAGATCCGCTCGGACTAGCGGGTAACAAAAACATTCAGTACTTC. The encoded protein is CSARDPLGLAGNKNIQYF.

In this sample, this clonotype turned up a few times. The gene calls are TRBV10-3 and TRBJ1-3; D is perhaps TRBD1 (5 bases). V shed 7 bases and J shed 0 bases, with 16 bases lying between them. The CDR3 runs to 16 residues. Germline CDR1 ENHRY, CDR2 SYGVKD. This chain's CDR3 is CAITPRSGSSGNTIYF. The CDR3 coding sequence is TGTGCCATCACCCCCCGATCAGGGTCCTCTGGAAACACCATATATTTT.

The chain's CDR3 is CSGADRSSYEQYF. The CDR3 bases are TGCAGCGGTGCCGATAGGAGCTCCTACGAGCAGTACTTC. J is TRBJ2-7 and V is TRBV29-1, with D unclear. CDR3 length: 13 amino acids. V dropped 7 bases and J dropped 0 bases, with 13 bases sitting between them. The germline gives CDR1 SQVTM, CDR2 ANQGSEA.

With respect to this clonotype: A much larger clone lies a single base off, so this may be a read error. The chain combines TRBV12-3 or TRBV12-4 with TRBJ2-7, with D possibly TRBD1 on 5 matching bases. V was shortened by 3 bases and J by 7 bases, with 16 bases between the two germline ends. This CDR3 comprises 14 residues. In DNA, the CDR3 is TGTGCCAGCAGTTTCCCGGACAATGGAAGTGAGCAGTACTTC. It translates to CASSFPDNGSEQYF.

This clonotype was observed many times. The chain has TRBV6-1 and TRBJ1-5; D unresolved. CDR1 and CDR2 (germline): MNHNS, SASEGT. Trimming pared 4 bases from V and 3 bases from J, leaving 13 bases between. The CDR3 length is 15 residues. CDR3 region: CASSVIQPSNQPQHF. The CDR3 DNA sequence: TGTGCCAGCAGTGTAATTCAGCCTTCCAATCAGCCCCAGCATTTT.

Details on this clonotype: The junction does not match germline at one end; this may be a read error. This chain connects TRBV20-1 to TRBJ2-3; 7 bases match TRBD2. This CDR3 comprises 23 residues. The germline gives CDR1 DFQATT, CDR2 SNEGSKA (reference sequence). The CDR3 protein is CSALGPGLDTRRSRGSGTDTQFF. DNA of the CDR3: TGCAGTGCTTTAGGTCCAGGACTAGACACGAGAAGGTCACGGGGATCTGGCACAGATACGCAGTTTTTT.

This clonotype has a count of ten or more. The rearrangement uses TRBV11-2 and TRBJ1-1; possible D gene TRBD1, 5 bases. Trimming stripped 5 bases from V and 1 base from J, with 11 bases between. This CDR3 has 14 residues. The germline gives CDR1 SGHAT, CDR2 FQNNGV. CDR3 DNA: TGTGCCAGCAGCCTCCAGGGAGGGAACACTGAAGCTTTCTTT. This translates into CASSLQGGNTEAFF.